The source of this T cell receptor beta chain is a study of untreated major depressive disorder (dated by TCRdb to the late 2010s). About the study as a whole: A cross-sectional case-control design was used to compare T cell phenotype and TCR repertoire between antidepressant-free major depressive disorder patients and individually matched non-depressed controls. The sequencing was a follow-up to the differences in Vbeta 5.1, Vbeta 11 and Vbeta 22 usage that flow cytometry had picked up across the whole cohort. General study outcomes and caveats: Because of the strict matching and exclusion criteria, the study sample was comparatively small, which limits how generalizable the findings are. In every sequenced subject, the top five TRBV05-01 clones were all identified as private clones. TRBV25-01 and TRBV02-01 usage followed the flow-cytometry pattern but did not reach statistical significance in the sequencing data. Sequencing confirmed higher TRBV05-01 (Vbeta 5.1) usage among CD4+ T cells of depressed patients than controls, with p = 0.040 in a one-tailed test. The sequencing comparisons used one-tailed planned tests on only three preselected Vbeta families.

The Qiagen DNeasy Blood and Tissue Kit was used to extract total genomic DNA from the purified CD4+ T cells. Using immunoSEQ immunosequencing protocols, the TCRbeta CDR3 region, as defined by IMGT, was amplified and sequenced. The source study handled its data this way. Preprocessing of raw sequence data for PCR and sequencing error correction was performed by the immunoSEQ service. Data were loaded into the immunoSEQ Analyzer and further analyzed with VDJtools v1.0.7. The paired Wilcoxon signed-rank test was applied to assess differences between patients and controls. In TCRdb, the immuneACCESS table is reduced to in-frame sequences with V and J assigned. These tables do not hold every clone; where another copy was compared, an unresolved V gene accounts for under half, and the others remain unexplained. Clone size and the V and J calls come from that table; the DNA yielded D and trimming. For this sample there are 15,000 to 25,000 clones; under 90% appear just once. Clones ranked in the top ten supply 0.8% to 0.9% of the sample.

Reading the germline V gene gives CDR1 ENHRY and CDR2 SYGVKD. There are 14 amino acids in the CDR3, from cysteine to phenylalanine inclusive. Solely the CDR3 DNA is kept, with 42 bases framed from the first base. The V end loses 8 bases and the J end loses 4 bases, and a stretch of 17 bases separates them. In its sample, this clone was seen once. It lacks a known antigen. Qualities for individual bases were not recorded, and no much larger clone is one base off. Every depressed patient was matched in pairs with a non-depressed control on sex, age, current smoking status and body mass index. European descent was reported for all participants. Controls had no current or lifetime mood disorder and scored 5 or less on the Quick Inventory of Depressive Symptoms-Self Report. Major medical conditions, Axis I/II comorbidities, regular medication or illicit drug use, and drinking over 100 g alcohol weekly were applied as exclusion criteria for all participants. Around 30 ml of peripheral blood was drawn into EDTA tubes from each participant. Using the BD IMag Human CD4 T Lymphocyte Enrichment Set, CD4+ T cells were purified from thawed PBMCs via magnetic negative selection. A purity of roughly 96% was typically achieved with the CD4+ enrichment method, as confirmed by flow cytometry. A subgroup of a few case-control pairs, selected blind to chemokine receptor expression and flow-cytometric repertoire skewing results, was subjected to TCRbeta sequencing. Every blood sample was taken in the morning at 8:00 a.m., and Ficoll-Hypaque gradient centrifugation was used to isolate PBMCs. PBMCs were cryopreserved by gradual cooling to -80 degrees C and were kept in liquid nitrogen until assay.

The chain links TRBV10-3 with TRBJ1-1, with TRBD1 tentatively as D gene (5 bases match). This TCR derives from a woman in her 30s in good health. What was sequenced was CD4+ T cells from PBMCs. The CDR3 corresponds to CAIWSGVSGTEAFF. The nucleotides read TGTGCCATCTGGTCGGGGGTCAGTGGCACTGAAGCTTTCTTT.